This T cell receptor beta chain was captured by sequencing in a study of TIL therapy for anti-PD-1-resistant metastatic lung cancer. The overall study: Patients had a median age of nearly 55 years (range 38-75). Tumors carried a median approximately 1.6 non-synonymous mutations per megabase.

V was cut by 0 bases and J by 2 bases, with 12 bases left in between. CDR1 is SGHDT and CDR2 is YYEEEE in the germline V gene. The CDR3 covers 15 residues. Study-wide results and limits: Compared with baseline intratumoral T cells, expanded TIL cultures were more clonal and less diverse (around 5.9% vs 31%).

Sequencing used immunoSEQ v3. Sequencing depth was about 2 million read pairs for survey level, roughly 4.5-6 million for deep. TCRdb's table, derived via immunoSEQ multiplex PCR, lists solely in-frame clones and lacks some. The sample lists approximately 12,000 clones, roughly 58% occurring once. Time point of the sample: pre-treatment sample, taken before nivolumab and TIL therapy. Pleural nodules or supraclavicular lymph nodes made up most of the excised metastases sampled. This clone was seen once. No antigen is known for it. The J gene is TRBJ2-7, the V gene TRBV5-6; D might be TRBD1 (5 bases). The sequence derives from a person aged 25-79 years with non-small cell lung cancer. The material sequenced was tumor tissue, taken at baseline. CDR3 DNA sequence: TGTGCCAGCAGCTTGGGGCAGGGTGGAACCTACGAGCAGTACTTC. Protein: CASSLGQGGTYEQYF.